Listed below are T cell receptor beta chains from one sample, sequenced in a study of blood T cell repertoires in COVID-19. Profiling relied on immunoSEQ multiplex PCR, and the TCRdb table lists in-frame clones only, not all of them. The sample lists more than 85,000 clones, 80% to 90% seen once, with roughly a sixth in the top ten. The source material was peripheral blood. These receptor sequences come from a human donor in a cohort sampled during active COVID-19. Each CDR3 is given with its conserved first and last residue. The D gene is left open where the match is weak. Some rows mark clone size as missing; the rest say once, few, many or name a class of expanded clone.

TRBD2	TRBV7-9	-	TRBJ2-3	TGTGCCAGCAGCCAAGGGACTAGCGGGGGGTACGGGGACACAGATACGCAGTATTTT	CASSQGTSGGYGDTDTQYF
TRBD1	TRBV4-1	-	TRBJ2-7	TGCGCCAGCAGCCAAGGACAGGGGTCCTACGAGCAGTACTTC	CASSQGQGSYEQYF
TRBD1	TRBV27	-	TRBJ2-3	TGTGCCAGCAGTAACACGCCCGGTTGGACCCAGGGGGCAGATACGCAGTATTTT	CASSNTPGWTQGADTQYF
-	TRBV4-2	-	TRBJ2-7	TGTGCCAGCAGCCCGACAGGCGGCGCCTACGAGCAGTACTTC	CASSPTGGAYEQYF
TRBD1	TRBV7-9	-	TRBJ1-1	TGTGCCAGCGGCACAGGGGGTGTGAACACTGAAGCTTTCTTT	CASGTGGVNTEAFF
-	TRBV7-9	once	TRBJ2-3	TGTGCCAGCAGCTTAGGGGGGCCGTTAACAGATACGCAGTATTTT	CASSLGGPLTDTQYF
-	TRBV19	-	TRBJ1-2	TGTGCCAGTAGTATAGACCTTGGCAGGTTACAGGCTAACTATGGCTACACCTTC	CASSIDLGRLQANYGYTF
-	TRBV4-1	-	TRBJ1-5	TGCGCCAGCAGCCCATTACCAGGGCTCAATCAGCCCCAGCATTTT	CASSPLPGLNQPQHF
TRBD1	TRBV4-2	few	TRBJ2-2	TGTGCCAGCAGCCAAGATCGTAGGACAGGGAACACCGGGGAGCTGTTTTTT	CASSQDRRTGNTGELFF
-	TRBV7-9	-	TRBJ1-6	TGTGCCAGCAGCTTAGTACAGGGAGTCAATTCACCCCTCCACTTT	CASSLVQGVNSPLHF
TRBD1	TRBV18	-	TRBJ2-7	TGTGCCAGCTCACCAGTAGGGACAGGGGGCTACGAGCAGTACTTC	CASSPVGTGGYEQYF
-	TRBV7-9	-	TRBJ1-1	TGTGCCAGCAGCTTAGGCGGTAAGAACACTGAAGCTTTCTTT	CASSLGGKNTEAFF
-	TRBV28	-	TRBJ1-1	TGTGCCAGCAGTTTGTTGGGTACGGGCACTGAAGCTTTCTTT	CASSLLGTGTEAFF
-	TRBV11-3	-	TRBJ2-3	TGTGCCAGCAGCTCGAGAACAGATACGCAGTATTTT	CASSSRTDTQYF
TRBD2	TRBV19	-	TRBJ2-1	TGTGCCTCAAATAGCGGGGGCGCTTACAATGAGCAGTTCTTC	CASNSGGAYNEQFF
-	TRBV27	few	TRBJ2-2	TGTGCCAGCTGCCCCATGGGGGCTGTCGGGGAGCTGTTTTTT	CASCPMGAVGELFF
TRBD1	TRBV5-5	many	TRBJ1-1	TGTGCCAGCAGCTGGGAAACAGGGGGAACTGAAGCTTTCTTT	CASSWETGGTEAFF
TRBD2	TRBV30	few	TRBJ2-7	TGTGCCTGGAGAAGTAGCGGGGAGAAGAACGAGCAGTACTTC	CAWRSSGEKNEQYF
-	TRBV19	-	TRBJ2-3	TGTGCCAGCCCTGATCGACTGGGTACGCAGTATTTT	CASPDRLGTQYF
TRBD2	TRBV5-1	-	TRBJ2-1	TGCGCCAGCAGCTGGGGCCTAGCGGGGGGATACAATGAGCAGTTCTTC	CASSWGLAGGYNEQFF
TRBD1	TRBV5-1	-	TRBJ1-2	TGCGCCAGCGGGGACAGAGGGTATGGCTACACCTTC	CASGDRGYGYTF
-	TRBV2	few	TRBJ1-6	TGTGCCAGCAGGAGCTCCTATAATTCACCCCTCCACTTT	CASRSSYNSPLHF
-	TRBV21-1	-	TRBJ2-1	TGTGCCAGCAGCAAAACAGGGGACACGGACAATGAGCAGTTCTTC	CASSKTGDTDNEQFF
TRBD1	TRBV27	-	TRBJ1-2	TGTGCCAGCAGTTTGACAGGGGATGGCTACACCTTC	CASSLTGDGYTF
-	TRBV21-1	-	TRBJ2-5	TGTGCCAGCAGCAAGGAACCACGGGTGACCCAGTACTTC	CASSKEPRVTQYF
-	TRBV19	-	TRBJ1-5	TGTGCCACGGCGGCAGGGGCCCCAAGGTCCAATCAGCCCCAGCATTTT	CATAAGAPRSNQPQHF
-	TRBV6-6	-	TRBJ2-2	TGTGCCAGCAGTGGACGGACGGGGGACACCGGGGAGCTGTTTTTT	CASSGRTGDTGELFF
-	TRBV4-1	-	TRBJ1-5	TGCGCCAGCAGCCAGCGGGCACACGAGCCCCAGCATTTT	CASSQRAHEPQHF
TRBD1	TRBV27	once	TRBJ1-2	TGTGCCAGCAGTTTGGCAGGGGGCGGCTACACCTTC	CASSLAGGGYTF
TRBD2	TRBV23-1	-	TRBJ2-5	TGCGCCAGCAGTCAATCGCGGGGGTGTGGAGAGACCCAGTACTTC	CASSQSRGCGETQYF
-	TRBV4-1	-	TRBJ2-5	TGCGCCAGCAGCCAAAATCCCTTACAAGAGACCCAGTACTTC	CASSQNPLQETQYF
-	TRBV29-1	-	TRBJ1-2	TGCAGCGTTGAAAAGGGGGTCTATGGCTACACCTTC	CSVEKGVYGYTF
-	TRBV4-2	-	TRBJ2-2	TGTGCCAGCAGCCAAGATACTCGGGAGCTGTTTTTT	CASSQDTRELFF
-	TRBV14	once	TRBJ1-1	TGTGCCAGCAGCCCGGGCGACAGGTTCGAGACTGGTGAAGCTTTCTTT	CASSPGDRFETGEAFF
-	TRBV7-7	-	TRBJ2-3	TGTGCTAGCAGCCCCTGGGGGACAAGCACAGATACGCAGTATTTT	CASSPWGTSTDTQYF
-	TRBV7-3	-	TRBJ1-1	TGTGCCAGCAGCTTACAAGGGGGTACTGAAGCTTTCTTT	CASSLQGGTEAFF
-	TRBV6-5	-	TRBJ1-1	TGTGCCAGCAGTTACTCCCCAGGGGCGGCTTTCTTT	CASSYSPGAAFF
TRBD1	TRBV13	-	TRBJ1-2	TGTGCCAGCAGCACGGCGGACAGGGGTGTATGGTATGGCTACACCTTC	CASSTADRGVWYGYTF
TRBD1	TRBV5-1	-	TRBJ1-5	TGCGCCAGCAGCTTCCCAGGGGGAAACCAGCCCCAGCATTTT	CASSFPGGNQPQHF
-	TRBV18	-	TRBJ1-5	TGTGCCAGCTCGCCGGACAGAGGATATCAGCCCCAGCATTTT	CASSPDRGYQPQHF
-	TRBV28	-	TRBJ1-2	TGTGCCAGCAGTTTCGCGGGGGCTAACTATGGCTACACCTTC	CASSFAGANYGYTF
TRBD2	TRBV15	-	TRBJ2-1	TGTGCCACCAGCAGAGTAGGTGGAGCGGGGGGATACAATGAGCAGTTCTTC	CATSRVGGAGGYNEQFF
-	TRBV12-3/TRBV12-4	-	TRBJ1-1	TGTGCCAGCAGTTTAACAACAAGTGAAGCTTTCTTT	CASSLTTSEAFF
TRBD1	TRBV10-3	-	TRBJ1-2	TGTGCCATCAGGAAGGGGGCGCGAGGCTACACCTTC	CAIRKGARGYTF
-	TRBV28	-	TRBJ2-3	TGTGCCAGCAGTCGTAGCCTGATAGTTTCAGATACGCAGTATTTT	CASSRSLIVSDTQYF
TRBD1	TRBV27	-	TRBJ1-6	TGTGCCAGCAGCCCGATGGACAGGGTCTATAATTCACCCCTCCACTTT	CASSPMDRVYNSPLHF
TRBD1	TRBV7-2	-	TRBJ2-5	TGTGCCAGCAGCTCGATGCGACAGGGGGAGACCCAGTACTTC	CASSSMRQGETQYF
TRBD1	TRBV20-1	-	TRBJ2-1	TGCAGTGCTATTGATGCCGGGGGGACAGGGCGAAACAATGAGCAGTTCTTC	CSAIDAGGTGRNNEQFF
TRBD2	TRBV2	-	TRBJ2-7	TGTGCCAGCTTGCGGGAGTCATCCGCCTACGAGCAGTACTTC	CASLRESSAYEQYF
TRBD2	TRBV11-2	-	TRBJ2-3	TGTGCCAGCAGCCCAAGCGGGGGGGCCGTGACAGATACGCAGTATTTT	CASSPSGGAVTDTQYF
TRBD1	TRBV18	-	TRBJ1-2	TGTGCCAGCTCAACGCAGGGGGCTTCTGGCTATGGCTACACCTTC	CASSTQGASGYGYTF
-	TRBV1	few	TRBJ2-4	TGCACCAGCAGGGATGAGCGGGGGGGCCGGACCAAAAACATTCAGTACTTC	CTSRDERGGRTKNIQYF
TRBD2	TRBV3-1/TRBV3-2	once	TRBJ2-7	TGTGCCAGCAGCCGGGCGGGGGGAATTTACGAGCAGTACTTC	CASSRAGGIYEQYF